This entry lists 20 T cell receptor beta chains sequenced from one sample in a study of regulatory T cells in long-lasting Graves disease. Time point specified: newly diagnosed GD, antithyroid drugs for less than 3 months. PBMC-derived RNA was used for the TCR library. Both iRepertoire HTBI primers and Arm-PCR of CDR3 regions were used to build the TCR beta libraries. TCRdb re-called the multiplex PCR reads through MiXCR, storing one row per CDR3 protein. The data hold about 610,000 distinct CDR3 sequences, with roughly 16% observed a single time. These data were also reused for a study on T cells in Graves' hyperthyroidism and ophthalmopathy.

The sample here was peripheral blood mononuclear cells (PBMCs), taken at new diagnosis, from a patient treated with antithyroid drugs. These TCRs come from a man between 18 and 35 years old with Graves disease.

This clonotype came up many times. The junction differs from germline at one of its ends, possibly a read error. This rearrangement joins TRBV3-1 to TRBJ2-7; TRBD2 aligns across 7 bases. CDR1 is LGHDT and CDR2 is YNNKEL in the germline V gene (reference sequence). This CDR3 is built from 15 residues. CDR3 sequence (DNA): TGTGCCAGCAGCCAGGCTAGCGGACCTGGTTACGGGCAGTACTTC. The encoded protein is CASSQASGPGYGQYF.

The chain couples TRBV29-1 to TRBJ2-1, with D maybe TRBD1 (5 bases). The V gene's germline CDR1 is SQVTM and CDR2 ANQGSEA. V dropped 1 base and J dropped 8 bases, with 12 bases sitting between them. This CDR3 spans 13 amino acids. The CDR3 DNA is TGCAGCGTTGAAGTCGACAGACCATATGAGCAGTTCTTC. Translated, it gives CSVEVDRPYEQFF.

CDR3 amino acids: CASRQTGAFQETQYF. The CDR3 DNA reads as TGTGCCAGCAGACAGACAGGAGCCTTCCAAGAGACCCAGTACTTC. The chain carries TRBV6-1 and TRBJ2-5; possibly TRBD1 for D (6 bases). The CDR3 is made up of 15 amino acids. The ends were cut back, 6 bases at V and 1 base at J, with 15 bases in the middle. CDR1 MNHNS and CDR2 SASEGT come from the germline V gene.

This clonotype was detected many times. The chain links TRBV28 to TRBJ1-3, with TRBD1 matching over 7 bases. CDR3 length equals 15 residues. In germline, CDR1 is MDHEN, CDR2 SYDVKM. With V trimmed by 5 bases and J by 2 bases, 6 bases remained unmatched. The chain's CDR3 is CASSLQGTPGNTIYF. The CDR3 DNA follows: TGTGCCAGCAGTCTACAGGGGACCCCTGGAAACACCATATATTTT. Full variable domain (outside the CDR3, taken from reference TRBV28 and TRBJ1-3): DVKVTQSSRYLVKRTGEKVFLECVQDMDHENMFWYRQDPGLGLRLIYFSYDVKMKEKGDIPEGYSVSREKKERFSLILESASTNQTSMYLCASSLQGTPGNTIYFGEGSWLTVV.

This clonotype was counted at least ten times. The CDR3: CASSLFTGTGRVGSYEQYF. CDR3 coding DNA: TGTGCCAGCAGTTTATTTACCGGGACAGGAAGGGTCGGCAGCTACGAGCAGTACTTC. This chain joins TRBV28 and TRBJ2-7, with 8 bases identical to TRBD1. The V and J ends lost 1 base and 3 bases, in that order; junction bases with no gene match: 17. Per the germline V gene, CDR1 is MDHEN and CDR2 is SYDVKM. The CDR3 sequence is 19 residues long. The whole variable domain, remainder taken from reference TRBV28 and TRBJ2-7, is DVKVTQSSRYLVKRTGEKVFLECVQDMDHENMFWYRQDPGLGLRLIYFSYDVKMKEKGDIPEGYSVSREKKERFSLILESASTNQTSMYLCASSLFTGTGRVGSYEQYFGPGTRLTVT.

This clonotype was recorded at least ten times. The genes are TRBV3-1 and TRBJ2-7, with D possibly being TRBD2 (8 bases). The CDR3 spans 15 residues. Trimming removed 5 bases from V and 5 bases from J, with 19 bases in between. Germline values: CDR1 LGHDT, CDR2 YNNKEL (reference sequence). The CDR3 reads CASSGGQVGLDEQYF. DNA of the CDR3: TGTGCCAGCAGCGGCGGACAGGTGGGACTAGACGAGCAGTACTTC.

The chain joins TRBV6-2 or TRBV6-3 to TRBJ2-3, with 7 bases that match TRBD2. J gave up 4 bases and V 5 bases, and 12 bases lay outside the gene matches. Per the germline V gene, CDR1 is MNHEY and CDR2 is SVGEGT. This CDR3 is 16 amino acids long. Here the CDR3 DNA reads TGTGCCAGCAGTGCACCTGGACTAGATCTCCCAGATACGCAGTATTTT. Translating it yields CASSAPGLDLPDTQYF.

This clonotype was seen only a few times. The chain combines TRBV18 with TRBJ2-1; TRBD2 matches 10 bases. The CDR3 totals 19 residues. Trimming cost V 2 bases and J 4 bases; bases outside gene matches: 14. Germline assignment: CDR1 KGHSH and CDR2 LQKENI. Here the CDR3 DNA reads TGTGCCAGCTCACCAAGGCGCCTAGCGGGAGAGTCCGTTTACAATGAGCAGTTCTTC. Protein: CASSPRRLAGESVYNEQFF.

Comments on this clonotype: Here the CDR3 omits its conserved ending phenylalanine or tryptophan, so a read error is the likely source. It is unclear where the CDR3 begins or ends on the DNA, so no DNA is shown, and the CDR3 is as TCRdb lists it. CDR3 sequence reads: CASSPQGREGLSI. The genes are TRBV11-2 and TRBJ2-7; the table assigns TRBD2, which was not confirmed against the DNA. The CDR3 region is 13 residues in length, termini included. Germline loops: CDR1 SGHAT, CDR2 FQNNGV.

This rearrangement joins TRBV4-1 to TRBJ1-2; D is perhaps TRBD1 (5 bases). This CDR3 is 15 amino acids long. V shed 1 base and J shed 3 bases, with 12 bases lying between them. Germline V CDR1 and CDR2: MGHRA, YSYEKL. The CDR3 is CASSQVGRADYGYTF. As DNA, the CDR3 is TGCGCCAGCAGCCAAGTGGGCAGGGCGGACTATGGCTACACCTTC.

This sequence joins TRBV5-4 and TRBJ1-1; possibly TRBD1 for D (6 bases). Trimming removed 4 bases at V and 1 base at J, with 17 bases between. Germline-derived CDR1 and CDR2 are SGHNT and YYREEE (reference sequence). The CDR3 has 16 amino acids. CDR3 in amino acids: CASSPSTQGRNTEAFF. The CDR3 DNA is TGTGCCAGCAGCCCCTCCACACAGGGTAGGAACACTGAAGCTTTCTTT.

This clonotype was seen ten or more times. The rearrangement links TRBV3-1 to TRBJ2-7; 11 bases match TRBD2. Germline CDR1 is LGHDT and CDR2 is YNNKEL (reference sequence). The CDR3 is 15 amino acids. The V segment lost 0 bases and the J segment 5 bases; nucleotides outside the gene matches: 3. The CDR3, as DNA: TGTGCCAGCAGCCAAGAACTAGCGGGAGTCCACGAGCAGTACTTC. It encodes CASSQELAGVHEQYF.

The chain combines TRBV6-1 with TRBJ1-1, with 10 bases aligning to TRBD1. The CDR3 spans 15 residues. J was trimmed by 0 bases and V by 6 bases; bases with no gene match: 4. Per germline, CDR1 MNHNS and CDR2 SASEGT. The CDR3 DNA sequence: TGTGCCAGCAGGAGGGGACAGGGGATGAACACTGAAGCTTTCTTT. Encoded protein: CASRRGQGMNTEAFF.

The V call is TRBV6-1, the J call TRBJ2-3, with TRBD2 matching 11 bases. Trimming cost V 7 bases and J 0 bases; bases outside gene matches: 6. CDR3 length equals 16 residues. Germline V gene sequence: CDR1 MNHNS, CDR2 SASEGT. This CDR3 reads CASTLAGGTSTDTQYF. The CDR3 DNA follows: TGTGCCAGCACGCTAGCGGGAGGTACTAGCACAGATACGCAGTATTTT.

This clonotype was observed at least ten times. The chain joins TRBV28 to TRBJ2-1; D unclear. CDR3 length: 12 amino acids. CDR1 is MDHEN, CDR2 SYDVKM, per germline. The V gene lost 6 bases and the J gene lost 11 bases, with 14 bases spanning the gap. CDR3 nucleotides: TGTGCCAGCAGCACCCCGGGCCACAAGCAGTTCTTC. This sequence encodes CASSTPGHKQFF.

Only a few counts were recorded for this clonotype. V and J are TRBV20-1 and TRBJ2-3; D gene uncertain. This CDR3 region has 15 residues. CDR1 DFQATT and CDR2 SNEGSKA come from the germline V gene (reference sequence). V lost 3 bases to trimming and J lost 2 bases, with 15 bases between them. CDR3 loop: CSARPSLMFTDTQYF. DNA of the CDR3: TGCAGTGCTAGGCCGTCGCTGATGTTCACAGATACGCAGTATTTT.

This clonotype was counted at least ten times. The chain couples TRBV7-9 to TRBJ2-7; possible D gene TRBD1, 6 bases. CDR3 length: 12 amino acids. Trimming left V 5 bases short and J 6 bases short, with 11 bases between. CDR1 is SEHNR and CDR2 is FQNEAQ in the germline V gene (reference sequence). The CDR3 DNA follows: TGTGCCAGCAGCCTCACGACAGGCGAGCAGTACTTC. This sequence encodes CASSLTTGEQYF.

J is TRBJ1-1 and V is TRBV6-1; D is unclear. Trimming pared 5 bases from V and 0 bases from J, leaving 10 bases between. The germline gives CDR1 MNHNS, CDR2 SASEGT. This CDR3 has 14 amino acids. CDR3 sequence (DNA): TGTGCCAGCAGTCACGGACGGTTGAACACTGAAGCTTTCTTT. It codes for CASSHGRLNTEAFF.

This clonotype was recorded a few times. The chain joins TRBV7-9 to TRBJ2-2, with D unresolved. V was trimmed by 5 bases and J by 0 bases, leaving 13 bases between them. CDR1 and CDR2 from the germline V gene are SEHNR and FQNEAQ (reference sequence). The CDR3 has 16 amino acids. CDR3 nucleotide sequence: TGTGCCAGCAGCGGTAAGATACGGTCGAACACCGGGGAGCTGTTTTTT. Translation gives CASSGKIRSNTGELFF.

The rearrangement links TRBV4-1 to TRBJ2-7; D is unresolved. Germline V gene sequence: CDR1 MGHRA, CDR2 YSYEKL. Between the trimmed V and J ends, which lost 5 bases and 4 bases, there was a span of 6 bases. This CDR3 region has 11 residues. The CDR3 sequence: CASSDWYEQYF. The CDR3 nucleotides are TGCGCCAGCAGCGACTGGTACGAGCAGTACTTC.